This T cell receptor (beta chain) was captured by sequencing in a study of T cells in narcolepsy. Study results and caveats: Comparing one patient's CSF and blood CD4+ clonotypes highlighted HCRT- and TRIB2-specific autoreactive clonotypes. Autoreactive clonotypes reportedly recurred in blood of same and different patients, not controls.

The length of the CDR3 is 11 residues. Germline assignment: CDR1 SGHNT and CDR2 YYREEE (reference sequence). The ends were cut back, 1 base at V and 8 bases at J, with 4 bases in the middle. Generated by immunoSEQ multiplex PCR, the TCRdb table keeps only in-frame clones and is missing some. The sample shows tens of thousands of clones, roughly 80% of them seen only once. A word on this clone: Its antigen is still unknown.

This receptor was taken from a human donor with narcolepsy. The sequenced sample was CD45RA- memory CD4+ T cells from PBMCs. This chain joins TRBV5-4 and TRBJ2-1, with D unresolved. CDR3 DNA: TGTGCCAGCAGCTTGTTGCATGAGCAGTTCTTC. This encodes CASSLLHEQFF.